This T cell receptor (beta chain) is from a study of blood T cells in healthy people across ages. The CDR3 has 13 amino acids. CDR1 SGDLS and CDR2 YYNGEE come from the germline V gene. With 0 bases removed from V and 5 bases from J, the gap between germline ends came to 8 bases. In its sample, this clonotype was seen a few times. PCR was performed a second time for roughly 7 to 11 cycles using a sample-barcoded 5' primer and a J-beta primer mix. TCRdb processed the 5' RACE reads anew with MiXCR; each CDR3 protein has one entry. The table lists 2 million or so distinct CDR3 sequences, about 50% of them singletons, with roughly 2% in the top ten.

The chain is built from TRBV9 and TRBJ2-5; unclear D gene. The sequence was collected from a middle-aged woman in good health. The source material was blood. The DNA of the CDR3 is TGTGCCAGCAGCGTAGACGGGTTCGAGACCCAGTACTTC. It yields the protein CASSVDGFETQYF.